This passage covers 6 T cell receptor beta chains from one sample sequenced in a study of control samples from healthy donors and cancer patients. TCRdb's table, derived via immunoSEQ multiplex PCR, lists solely in-frame clones and lacks some. The data show about 130,000 clones, with 92% seen just once and about 2.2% held by the top ten. The sequenced sample consisted of blood. The receptors originated from a woman between 50 and 59 years old in good health.

The chain employs TRBV9 and TRBJ1-2, with D possibly matching TRBD1 (5 bases). This CDR3 has 14 amino acids. The germline V gene has CDR1 SGDLS and CDR2 YYNGEE. V dropped 5 bases and J dropped 3 bases, with 14 bases sitting between them. The CDR3 region has the DNA TGTGCCAGCAGTAACAGACAGAAAGACTATGGCTACACCTTC. This sequence encodes CASSNRQKDYGYTF.

The CDR3 loop reads CASSLDPSELYEQYF. The CDR3 DNA sequence: TGCGCCAGCAGCTTGGACCCTAGCGAGCTTTACGAGCAGTACTTC. J is TRBJ2-7 and V is TRBV5-1; the D gene is possibly TRBD2 (6 bases). CDR3 length equals 15 residues. V lost 0 bases and J lost 4, with 14 bases in between. Germline-derived CDR1 and CDR2 are SGHRS and YFSETQ.

This clone showed up just once. The chain has TRBV12-3 or TRBV12-4 and TRBJ1-2; D gene uncertain. The length of the CDR3 is 11 residues. Trimming removed 3 bases at V and 10 bases at J, with 9 bases between. The CDR3 DNA sequence: TGTGCCAGCAGTTTCCTGACGGACTACACCTTC. It translates to CASSFLTDYTF.

CDR3 sequence reads: CSASPILAPYNEQFF. CDR3 sequence (DNA): TGCAGTGCTAGTCCGATTCTAGCGCCGTACAATGAGCAGTTCTTC. The gene calls are TRBV20-1 and TRBJ2-1, with a tentative D call TRBD2 (6 bases). Trimming removed 3 bases at V and 4 bases at J, with 16 bases between. Germline V gives CDR1 DFQATT, CDR2 SNEGSKA (reference sequence). CDR3 length: 15 amino acids.

The V call is TRBV6-6, the J call TRBJ1-5; D may be TRBD1 (5 bases). Germline CDR1 and CDR2: MNHNY and SVGAGI (reference sequence). The CDR3 is made up of 14 amino acids. Trimming took 0 bases from V and 7 from J, leaving 10 bases between them. The CDR3 loop reads CASSYSPRAQPQHF. CDR3 sequence (DNA): TGTGCCAGCAGTTACTCCCCCAGGGCGCAGCCCCAGCATTTT.

The count of this clone is one. This chain uses TRBV6-5 with TRBJ1-1, with TRBD1 as a possible D gene (5 bases). The germline CDR1 and CDR2 sequences are MNHEY and SVGAGI. Trimming shortened V by 5 bases and J by 3 bases, and 13 bases separated the two germline ends. This CDR3 has 14 amino acids. DNA of the CDR3: TGTGCCAGCAGTCGCACGCGGGGGGACACTGAAGCTTTCTTT. Encoded protein: CASSRTRGDTEAFF.